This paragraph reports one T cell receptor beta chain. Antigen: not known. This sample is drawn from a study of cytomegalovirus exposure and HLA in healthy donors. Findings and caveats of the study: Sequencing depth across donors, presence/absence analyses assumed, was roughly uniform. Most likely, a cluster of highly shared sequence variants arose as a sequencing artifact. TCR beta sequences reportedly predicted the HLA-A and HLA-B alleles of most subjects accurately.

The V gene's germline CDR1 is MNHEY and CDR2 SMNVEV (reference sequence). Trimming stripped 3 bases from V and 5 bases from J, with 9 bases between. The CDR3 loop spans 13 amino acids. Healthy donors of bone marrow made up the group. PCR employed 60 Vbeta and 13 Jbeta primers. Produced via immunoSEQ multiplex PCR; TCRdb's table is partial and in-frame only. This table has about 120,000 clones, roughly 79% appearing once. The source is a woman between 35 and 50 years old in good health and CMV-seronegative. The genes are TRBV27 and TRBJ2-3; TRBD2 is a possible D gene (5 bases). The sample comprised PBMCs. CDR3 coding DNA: TGTGCCAGCAGTTTGGACTGGGGAGATACGCAGTATTTT. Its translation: CASSLDWGDTQYF.